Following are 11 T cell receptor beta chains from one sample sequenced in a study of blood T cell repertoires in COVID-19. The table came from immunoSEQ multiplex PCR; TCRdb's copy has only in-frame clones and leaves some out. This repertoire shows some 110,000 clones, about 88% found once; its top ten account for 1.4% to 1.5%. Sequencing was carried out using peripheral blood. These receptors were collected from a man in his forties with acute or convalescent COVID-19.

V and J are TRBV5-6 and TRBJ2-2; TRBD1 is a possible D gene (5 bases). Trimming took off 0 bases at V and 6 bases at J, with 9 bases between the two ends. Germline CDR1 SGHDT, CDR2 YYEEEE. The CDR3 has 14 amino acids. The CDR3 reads CASSLAGAAGELFF. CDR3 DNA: TGTGCCAGCAGCTTGGCTGGGGCCGCCGGGGAGCTGTTTTTT.

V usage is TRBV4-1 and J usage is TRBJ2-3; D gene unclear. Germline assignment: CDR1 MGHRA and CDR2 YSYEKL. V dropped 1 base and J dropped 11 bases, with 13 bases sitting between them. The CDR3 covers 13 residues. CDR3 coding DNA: TGCGCCAGCAGCCAAGGTGGCTGGGCGAGGCAGTATTTT. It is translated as CASSQGGWARQYF.

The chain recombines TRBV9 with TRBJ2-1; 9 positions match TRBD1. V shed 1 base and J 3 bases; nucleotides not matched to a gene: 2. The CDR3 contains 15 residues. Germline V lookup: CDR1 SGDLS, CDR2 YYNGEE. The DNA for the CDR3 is TGTGCCAGCAGCGTAACAGGGGGCGTCTACAATGAGCAGTTCTTC. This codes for CASSVTGGVYNEQFF. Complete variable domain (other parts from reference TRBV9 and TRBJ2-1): DSGVTQTPKHLITATGQRVTLRCSPRSGDLSVYWYQQSLDQGLQFLIQYYNGEERAKGNILERFSAQQFPDLHSELNLSSLELGDSALYFCASSVTGGVYNEQFFGPGTRLTVL.

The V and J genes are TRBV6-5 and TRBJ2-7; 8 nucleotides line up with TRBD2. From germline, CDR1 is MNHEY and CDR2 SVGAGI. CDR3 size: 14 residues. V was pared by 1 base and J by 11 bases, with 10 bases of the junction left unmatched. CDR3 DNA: TGTGCCAGCAGTTACTTGGTGGGCGGGGGGCGCGAGTACTTC. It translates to CASSYLVGGGREYF.

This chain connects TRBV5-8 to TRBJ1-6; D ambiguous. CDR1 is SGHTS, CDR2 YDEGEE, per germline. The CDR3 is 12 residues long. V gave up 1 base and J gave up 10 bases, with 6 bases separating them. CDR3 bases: TGTGCCAGCAGCTTGTACGGGTCACCCCTCCACTTT. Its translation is CASSLYGSPLHF.

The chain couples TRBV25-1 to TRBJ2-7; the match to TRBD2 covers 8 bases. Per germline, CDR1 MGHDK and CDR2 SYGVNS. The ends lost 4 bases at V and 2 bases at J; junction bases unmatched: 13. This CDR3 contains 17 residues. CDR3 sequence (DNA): TGTGCCAGCAGTGTTCCCGGGGGGGGAAAAAATCCCTACGAGCAGTACTTC. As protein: CASSVPGGGKNPYEQYF.

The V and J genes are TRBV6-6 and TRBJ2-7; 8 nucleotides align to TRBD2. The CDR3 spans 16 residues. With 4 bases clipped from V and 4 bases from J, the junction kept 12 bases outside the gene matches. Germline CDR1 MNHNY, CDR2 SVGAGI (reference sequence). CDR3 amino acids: CASSWSASGRKYEQYF. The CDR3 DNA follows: TGTGCCAGCAGTTGGTCAGCCAGCGGGAGAAAGTACGAGCAGTACTTC.

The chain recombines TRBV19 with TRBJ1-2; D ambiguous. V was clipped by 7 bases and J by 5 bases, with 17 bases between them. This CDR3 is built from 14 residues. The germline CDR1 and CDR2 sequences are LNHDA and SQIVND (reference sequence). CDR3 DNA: TGTGCCAGTACTCTGGGGAGAGACCTATATGGCTACACCTTC. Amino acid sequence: CASTLGRDLYGYTF.

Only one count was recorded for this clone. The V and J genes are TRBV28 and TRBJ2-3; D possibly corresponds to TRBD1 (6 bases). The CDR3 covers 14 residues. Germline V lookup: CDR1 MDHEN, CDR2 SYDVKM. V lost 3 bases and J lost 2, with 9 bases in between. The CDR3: CASSLTGPTDTQYF. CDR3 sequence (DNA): TGTGCCAGCAGTTTGACAGGACCCACAGATACGCAGTATTTT.

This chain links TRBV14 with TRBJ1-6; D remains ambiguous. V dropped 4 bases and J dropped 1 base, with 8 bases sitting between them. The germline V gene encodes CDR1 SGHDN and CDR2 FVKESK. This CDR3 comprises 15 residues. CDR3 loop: CASSLSVSYNSPLHF. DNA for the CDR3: TGTGCCAGCAGCCTTAGTGTATCCTATAATTCACCCCTCCACTTT.

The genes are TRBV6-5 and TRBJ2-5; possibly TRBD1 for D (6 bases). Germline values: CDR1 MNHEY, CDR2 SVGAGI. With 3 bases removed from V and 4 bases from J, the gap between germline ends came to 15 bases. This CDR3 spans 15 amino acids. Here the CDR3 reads CASSYVYRVGETQYF. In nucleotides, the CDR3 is TGTGCCAGCAGTTATGTATACAGGGTAGGAGAGACCCAGTACTTC.